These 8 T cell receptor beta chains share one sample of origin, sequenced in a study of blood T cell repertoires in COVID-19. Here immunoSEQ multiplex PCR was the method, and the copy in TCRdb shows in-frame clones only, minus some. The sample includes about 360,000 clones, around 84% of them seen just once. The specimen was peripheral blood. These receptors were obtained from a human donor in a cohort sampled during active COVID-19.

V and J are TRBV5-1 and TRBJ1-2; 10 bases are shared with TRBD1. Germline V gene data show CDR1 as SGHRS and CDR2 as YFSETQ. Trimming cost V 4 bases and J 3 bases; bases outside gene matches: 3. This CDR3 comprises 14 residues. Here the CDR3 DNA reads TGCGCCAGCAGCGGGACAGGGGAGGACTATGGCTACACCTTC. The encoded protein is CASSGTGEDYGYTF. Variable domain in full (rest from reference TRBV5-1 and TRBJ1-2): KAGVTQTPRYLIKTRGQQVTLSCSPISGHRSVSWYQQTPGQGLQFLFEYFSETQRNKGNFPGRFSGRQFSNSRSEMNVSTLELGDSALYLCASSGTGEDYGYTFGSGTRLTVV.

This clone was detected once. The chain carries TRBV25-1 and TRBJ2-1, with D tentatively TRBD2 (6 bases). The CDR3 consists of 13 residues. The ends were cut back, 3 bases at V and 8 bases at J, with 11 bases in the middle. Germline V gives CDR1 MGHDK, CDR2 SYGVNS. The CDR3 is CASSDRRVDEQFF. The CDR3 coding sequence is TGTGCCAGCAGTGATCGGAGGGTCGATGAGCAGTTCTTC.

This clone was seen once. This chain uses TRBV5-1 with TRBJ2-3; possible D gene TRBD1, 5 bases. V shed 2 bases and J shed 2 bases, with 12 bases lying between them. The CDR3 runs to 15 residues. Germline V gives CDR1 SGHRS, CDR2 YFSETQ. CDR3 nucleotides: TGCGCCAGCAGCTTCGACAGCTACTCCACAGATACGCAGTATTTT. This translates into CASSFDSYSTDTQYF.

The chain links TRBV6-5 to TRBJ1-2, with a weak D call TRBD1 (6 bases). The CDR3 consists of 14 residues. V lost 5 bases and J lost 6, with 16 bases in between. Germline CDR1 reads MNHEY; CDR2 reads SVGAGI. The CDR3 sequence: CASSINYRVDGYTF. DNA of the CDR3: TGTGCCAGCAGTATAAATTACAGGGTCGATGGCTACACCTTC.

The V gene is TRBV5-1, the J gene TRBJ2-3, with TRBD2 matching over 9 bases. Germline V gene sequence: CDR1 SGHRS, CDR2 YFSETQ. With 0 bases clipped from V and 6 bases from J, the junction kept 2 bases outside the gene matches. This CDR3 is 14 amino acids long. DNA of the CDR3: TGCGCCAGCAGCTTGGCTAGCGGGGTGGATACGCAGTATTTT. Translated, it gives CASSLASGVDTQYF.

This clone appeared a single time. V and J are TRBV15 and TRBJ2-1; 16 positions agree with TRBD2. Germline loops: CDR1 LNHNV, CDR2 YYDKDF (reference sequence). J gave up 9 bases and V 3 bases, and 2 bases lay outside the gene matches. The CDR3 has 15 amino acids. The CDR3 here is CATSRGLAGGLEQFF. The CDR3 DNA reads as TGTGCCACCAGCAGGGGACTAGCGGGAGGGCTTGAGCAGTTCTTC.

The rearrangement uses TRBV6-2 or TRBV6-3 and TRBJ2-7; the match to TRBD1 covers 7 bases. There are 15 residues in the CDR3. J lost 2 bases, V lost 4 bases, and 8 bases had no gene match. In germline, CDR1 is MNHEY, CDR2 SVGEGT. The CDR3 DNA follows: TGTGCCAGCAGTTTCCGGGACAGCGTGCCCTACGAGCAGTACTTC. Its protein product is CASSFRDSVPYEQYF.

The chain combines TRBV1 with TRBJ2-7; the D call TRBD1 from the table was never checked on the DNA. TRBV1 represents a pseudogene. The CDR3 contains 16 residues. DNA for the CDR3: TGCACCAGCAGTCCTGGAGGGGGCGGCAGCTCCTACGAGCAGTACTTC. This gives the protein CTSSPGGGGSSYEQYF.